This T cell receptor (beta chain) originates from a study of blood T cell repertoires in COVID-19. Whole-study context: From the United States, Italy and Spain came samples of acute and convalescent COVID-19. Sample material is recorded as cDNA or gDNA derived from T cells, B-cell-depleted T cells, or PBMCs.

In the authors' methods: Reference gene primer amplification yielded estimated nucleated cell counts. The protocol was immunoSEQ multiplex PCR, while the TCRdb copy is restricted to in-frame clones and leaves out a portion. For V, J and clone size, that table is used; D and trimming come from the DNA. This table has 300,000 to 450,000 clones, around 87% appearing once. V lost 3 bases to trimming and J lost 2 bases; unmatched junction nucleotides: 4. CDR3 size: 14 residues. Germline-derived CDR1 and CDR2 are LNHNV and YYDKDF (reference sequence). While infection was still active, Seattle patients were enrolled and then followed longitudinally.

This sequence was found in a woman aged 55-69 years with COVID-19, enrolled during active disease. The chain combines TRBV15 with TRBJ2-7; 7 nucleotides align to TRBD1. The sample was peripheral blood. CDR3 bases: TGTGCCACCAGCAGCCAGGGGGACACCTACGAGCAGTACTTC. Translating gives CATSSQGDTYEQYF. Together with reference TRBV15 and TRBJ2-7, the CDR3 gives the full variable domain: DAMVIQNPRYQVTQFGKPVTLSCSQTLNHNVMYWYQQKSSQAPKLLFHYYDKDFNNEADTPDNFQSRRPNTSFCFLDIRSPGLGDTAMYLCATSSQGDTYEQYFGPGTRLTVT.